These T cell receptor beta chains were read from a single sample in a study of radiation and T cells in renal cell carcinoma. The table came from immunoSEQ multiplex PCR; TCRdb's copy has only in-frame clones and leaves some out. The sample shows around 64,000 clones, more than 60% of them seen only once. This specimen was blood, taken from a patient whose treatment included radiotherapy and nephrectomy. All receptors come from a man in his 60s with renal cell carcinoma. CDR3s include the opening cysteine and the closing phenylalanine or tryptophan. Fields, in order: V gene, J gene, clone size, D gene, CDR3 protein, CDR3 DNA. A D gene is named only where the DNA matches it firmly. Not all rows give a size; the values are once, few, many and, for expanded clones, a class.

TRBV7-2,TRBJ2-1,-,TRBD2,CASTYSSGGYNEQFF,TGTGCCAGCACTTACTCTAGCGGGGGTTACAATGAGCAGTTCTTC
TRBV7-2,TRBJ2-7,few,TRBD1,CASSLGGQDSYEQYF,TGTGCCAGCAGCTTAGGGGGACAGGACTCCTACGAGCAGTACTTC
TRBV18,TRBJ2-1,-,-,CASSPDGKVHNEQFF,TGTGCCAGCTCACCGGACGGGAAAGTCCACAATGAGCAGTTCTTC
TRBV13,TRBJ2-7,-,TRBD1,CASSMGQSGSYEQYF,TGTGCCAGCAGTATGGGACAGTCGGGCTCCTACGAGCAGTACTTC
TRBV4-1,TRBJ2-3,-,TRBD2,CASSPSGLDADTQYF,TGCGCCAGCAGCCCCTCGGGACTAGACGCAGATACGCAGTATTTT
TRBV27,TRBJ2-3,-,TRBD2,CASSFRLAGAGDTQYF,TGTGCCAGCAGTTTCAGACTAGCGGGGGCGGGAGATACGCAGTATTTT
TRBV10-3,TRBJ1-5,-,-,CAISESVGSGQYSNQPQHF,TGTGCCATCAGTGAGTCGGTGGGGTCGGGGCAGTATAGCAATCAGCCCCAGCATTTT
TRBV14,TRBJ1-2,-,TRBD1,CASSQGDRTNYGYTF,TGTGCCAGCAGCCAAGGGGACAGAACTAACTATGGCTACACCTTC
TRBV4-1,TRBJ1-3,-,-,CASSQPISGNTIYF,TGCGCCAGCAGCCAACCCATCTCTGGAAACACCATATATTTT
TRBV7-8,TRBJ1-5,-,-,CASSPDVGNSNQPQHF,TGTGCCAGCAGCCCAGACGTGGGGAATAGCAATCAGCCCCAGCATTTT
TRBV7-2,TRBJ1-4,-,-,CASSPPGRVEKLFF,TGTGCCAGCAGCCCCCCTGGTAGGGTTGAAAAACTGTTTTTT
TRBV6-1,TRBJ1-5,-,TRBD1,CASLGQGFNQPQHF,TGTGCCAGTCTTGGACAGGGATTCAATCAGCCCCAGCATTTT
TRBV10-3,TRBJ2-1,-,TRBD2,CAISARTSGESYNEQFF,TGTGCCATCAGTGCGAGGACTAGCGGGGAGTCCTACAATGAGCAGTTCTTC
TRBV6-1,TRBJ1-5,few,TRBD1,CASSEDRVQPQHF,TGTGCCAGCAGTGAGGACAGGGTGCAGCCCCAGCATTTT
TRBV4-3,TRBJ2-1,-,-,CASSQNSRGAYNEQFF,TGCGCCAGCAGCCAAAATTCTAGGGGGGCCTACAATGAGCAGTTCTTC
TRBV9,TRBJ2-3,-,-,CASTPRMTDTQYF,TGTGCCAGCACCCCTAGGATGACTGATACGCAGTATTTT
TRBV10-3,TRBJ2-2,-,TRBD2,CASRTSENTGELFF,TGTGCCTCACGGACTAGCGAGAACACCGGGGAGCTGTTTTTT
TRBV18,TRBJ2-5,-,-,CASSPPGGPQETQYF,TGTGCCAGCTCACCCCCCGGGGGCCCTCAAGAGACCCAGTACTTC
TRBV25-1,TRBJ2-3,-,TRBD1,CASSDEGAPDTQYF,TGTGCCAGCAGTGATGAGGGGGCCCCAGATACGCAGTATTTT
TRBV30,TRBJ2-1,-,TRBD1,CAWSVTLGPRQGRQFF,TGTGCCTGGAGTGTGACCCTAGGCCCCCGACAGGGCCGGCAGTTCTTC
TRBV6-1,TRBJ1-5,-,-,CASLQRQKNQPQHF,TGTGCCAGCTTACAAAGACAGAAGAATCAGCCCCAGCATTTT
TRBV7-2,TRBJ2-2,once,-,CASSLEASSTGELFF,TGTGCCAGCAGCTTAGAGGCTAGCTCCACCGGGGAGCTGTTTTTT
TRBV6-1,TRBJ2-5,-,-,CASIRTAKQEETQYF,TGTGCCAGCATTCGAACGGCTAAACAAGAGGAGACCCAGTACTTC
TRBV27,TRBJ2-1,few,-,CASRGLATNEQFF,TGTGCCAGCAGGGGGCTAGCGACCAATGAGCAGTTCTTC
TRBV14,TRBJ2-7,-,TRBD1,CASSQDLQGAVVYEQYF,TGTGCCAGCAGCCAAGACCTGCAGGGGGCAGTTGTCTACGAGCAGTACTTC
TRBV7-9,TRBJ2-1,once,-,CASRLLAGNEQFF,TGTGCCAGTCGACTACTCGCCGGAAATGAGCAGTTCTTC
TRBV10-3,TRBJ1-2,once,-,CASSRLQGEDGYTF,TGTGCCAGCAGTCGGCTTCAAGGGGAGGATGGCTACACCTTC
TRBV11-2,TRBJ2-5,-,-,CASSLVETQYF,TGTGCCAGCAGCTTAGTCGAGACCCAGTACTTC
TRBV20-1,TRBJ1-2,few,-,CSASPNYGYTF,TGCAGTGCTAGTCCTAACTATGGCTACACCTTC
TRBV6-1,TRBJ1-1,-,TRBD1,CASSGQGQAEAFF,TGTGCCAGCAGTGGACAGGGTCAGGCTGAAGCTTTCTTT
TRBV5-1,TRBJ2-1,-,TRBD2,CASSLLAGGAPYEQFF,TGCGCCAGCAGCCTTCTAGCGGGAGGGGCCCCATATGAGCAGTTCTTC
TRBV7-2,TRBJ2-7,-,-,CASSLRPGDHEQYF,TGTGCCAGCAGCTTAAGGCCAGGGGATCACGAGCAGTACTTC
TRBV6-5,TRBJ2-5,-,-,CASSYQRSGFQETQYF,TGTGCCAGCAGTTACCAACGATCGGGTTTCCAAGAGACCCAGTACTTC
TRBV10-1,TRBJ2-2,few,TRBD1,CASSSRDRGRTGELFF,TGCGCCAGCAGTTCCCGGGACAGGGGGCGAACCGGGGAGCTGTTTTTT
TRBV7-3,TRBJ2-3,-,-,CASSLRGSTDTQYF,TGTGCCAGCAGCTTACGCGGGAGCACAGATACGCAGTATTTT
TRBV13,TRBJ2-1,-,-,CASSLVGEQFF,TGTGCCAGCAGCTTAGTAGGGGAGCAGTTCTTC
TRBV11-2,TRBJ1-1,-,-,CASSLAGLNTEAFF,TGTGCCAGCAGCCTCGCCGGACTGAACACTGAAGCTTTCTTT
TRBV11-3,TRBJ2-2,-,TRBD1,CASSFRQGGAGELFF,TGTGCCAGCAGCTTCCGACAGGGGGGGGCCGGGGAGCTGTTTTTT
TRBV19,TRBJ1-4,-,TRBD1,CASSILPGQGVDEKLFF,TGTGCCAGTAGTATTCTCCCCGGACAGGGGGTAGATGAAAAACTGTTTTTT
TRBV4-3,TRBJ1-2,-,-,CASSQEGASNYGYTF,TGCGCCAGCAGCCAAGAGGGAGCCAGTAACTATGGCTACACCTTC